This is a list of T cell receptor beta chains from one sample in a study of blood T cell repertoires in COVID-19. Libraries were prepared by immunoSEQ multiplex PCR; TCRdb keeps only in-frame clonotypes and omits some of them. Of about 78,000 clones listed, about nine tenths are singletons. Material for sequencing was peripheral blood. The receptor set was obtained from a woman aged 50 to 60 in a cohort sampled during active COVID-19. The CDR3 runs from the conserved cysteine through the conserved F or W. D genes are given only for firm matches.

J gene | V gene | D gene | CDR3 protein
TRBJ2-7 | TRBV12-3/TRBV12-4 | NA | CASSFGSSYEQYF
TRBJ1-2 | TRBV6-5 | NA | CASSYDTNYGYTF
TRBJ2-2 | TRBV6-4 | TRBD1 | CASSDRGFAGELFF
TRBJ2-3 | TRBV28 | TRBD2 | CASLAGGWSTDTQYF
TRBJ2-7 | TRBV18 | TRBD2 | CASSVREGSYEQYF
TRBJ1-1 | TRBV19 | NA | CASSEQGGTEAFF
TRBJ2-5 | TRBV6-1 | TRBD2 | CASSEEGLGGETQYF
TRBJ1-6 | TRBV27 | NA | CASSLSKRQESSYNSPLHF
TRBJ1-2 | TRBV7-3 | NA | CASSPVEGQGYTF
TRBJ1-1 | TRBV6-5 | NA | CASSYSGGGRHTEAFF
TRBJ2-3 | TRBV7-9 | NA | CASSFGASATDTQYF
TRBJ2-1 | TRBV20-1 | TRBD2 | CSASGLAGDEQFF
TRBJ1-5 | TRBV3-1/TRBV3-2 | NA | CASSQGGSQPQHF
TRBJ1-1 | TRBV30 | NA | CAAGRGSNTEAFF
TRBJ1-2 | TRBV11-3 | NA | CASSPSGPRGGTKGGYTF
TRBJ1-1 | TRBV6-5 | NA | CASSYSVGGTEAFF